This T cell receptor beta chain emerged from a study of lymphopenia after photon versus proton radiotherapy (dated by TCRdb to between 2018 and 2021). Describing the broader study: The immunological effects of photon versus proton radiation therapy were compared in patients with gastrointestinal tumors who developed high-grade lymphopenia. The cohort included 20 to 25 patients with gastrointestinal tumors who developed lymphopenia after receiving either photon or proton therapy. The goal of the study was to characterize the differences between the two radiation modalities in how they affect the immune system.

Libraries were built with the immunoSEQ multiplex PCR assay. Deep sequencing of rearranged TCR beta loci, alongside multiparametric flow cytometry, was used to profile T cell repertoires. Imported from immuneACCESS, the table was reduced by TCRdb to in-frame sequences with V and J called. These copies leave out some clones; in studies compared against another copy, an unresolved V gene accounts for under half, and the cause of the remainder is not known. This sample gives around 27,000 clones in total; more than 90% of them show up just once. The top ten clonotypes cover 0.65% to 0.85% of the sample. A remark on this clone: Its antigen target is currently unknown. No base quality values were provided; no much bigger clone lies one nucleotide off.

The germline V end is reduced by 2 bases and the J end by 5 bases; junction bases left unmatched: 6. The CDR3 starts with the cysteine, ends with the phenylalanine, and has 15 residues. The read is trimmed to its CDR3 DNA, 45 bases read in frame from base 1. For CDR1 and CDR2, the germline V gene (reference sequence) lists SEHNR and FQNEAQ. Results and caveats for the whole study, not just this receptor: After the lymphocyte count nadir, repertoires from photon-treated patients showed oligoclonal expansion, particularly of CD8+ Temra cells, and this expansion drove the decline in diversity. Across the cohort, an inverse correlation was found between a larger post-nadir drop in TCR diversity and overall survival time among patients who died. The authors looked at the survival association only in patients who died, and they framed better survival with proton therapy as a possibility rather than a demonstrated result. During treatment, patients who received photon therapy lost naive T cells and TCR diversity and gained effector/memory populations, whereas patients who received proton therapy remained relatively stable.

The source material was peripheral blood, sampled from a patient treated with photon-based radiotherapy. This chain is built from TRBV7-9 and TRBJ2-7; 10 bases in the junction line up with TRBD2. The sequence came from a woman aged 45-65 years with cholangiocarcinoma. The CDR3 has the sequence CASSLLLAGRDEQYF. The DNA reads TGTGCCAGCAGCTTACTACTAGCGGGGCGGGACGAGCAGTACTTC.